Sequencing of this T cell receptor beta chain was carried out in a study of technical replicates of blood from several donors. Sequenced by immunoSEQ multiplex PCR; TCRdb stores in-frame clones only, minus some. Of nearly 80,000 clones listed, 96% are singletons. This CDR3 comprises 13 residues. The V and J ends lost 5 bases and 2 bases respectively, with 11 bases between them. Germline V gene lookup returns CDR1 SGHRS and CDR2 YFSETQ. The sequence was collected from a human donor in good health. The V call is TRBV5-1, the J call TRBJ2-7, with D perhaps TRBD1 (5 bases). Sequenced: T cells isolated from PBMCs. The DNA of the CDR3 is TGCGCCAGCAGGACAGACGGGCCCTACGAGCAGTACTTC. Translated, it gives CASRTDGPYEQYF.